Listed below are T cell receptor beta chains from one sample, sequenced in a study of identical twins. TCRdb passed the 5' RACE reads through MiXCR, listing each CDR3 protein once. The sample has about 730,000 distinct CDR3 sequences, 21% seen once. Another study also made use of these data, one on T cells expressing NK-cell markers.

Material for sequencing was PBMCs. The receptors come from a woman under 30 in good health. Each CDR3 is given with its conserved first and last residue. A D gene is named only where the DNA matches it firmly. Clone size is stated in some rows and not others, as once, few, many or a class when expanded.

cdr3_aa	cdr3_nt	clone_size	v_call	j_call	d_call
CSAPRTSGRYF	TGCAGTGCTCCCCGGACTAGCGGGAGGTATTTT	few	TRBV20-1	TRBJ2-3	TRBD2
CTCSVVPSPTRRTDTQYF	TGTACCTGCAGTGTCGTCCCCTCCCCGACTAGGCGCACAGATACGCAGTATTTT	-	TRBV3-1	TRBJ2-3	-
CSVISGINEQFF	TGCAGCGTTATTAGCGGGATTAATGAGCAGTTCTTC	few	TRBV29-1	TRBJ2-1	TRBD2
CASSVGVEQFF	TGTGCCAGCAGCGTAGGCGTTGAGCAGTTCTTC	few	TRBV9	TRBJ2-1	-
CASSLADREIF	TGTGCCAGCAGTTTAGCGGACAGGGAGATCTTT	many	TRBV12-3/TRBV12-4	TRBJ1-1	TRBD1
CSARSRIATGYEQYF	TGCAGTGCTAGATCCCGCATAGCGACGGGCTACGAGCAGTACTTC	few	TRBV20-1	TRBJ2-7	-
CASQLTALRNEQFF	TGCGCCAGTCAACTCACGGCCCTCAGGAATGAGCAGTTCTTC	-	TRBV5-1	TRBJ2-1	-
CASSQVGGSGGSPLHF	TGCGCCAGCAGCCAAGTAGGGGGCAGCGGGGGATCACCCCTCCACTTT	-	TRBV4-3	TRBJ1-6	TRBD1
CASSLGVTHSGANVLTF	TGCGCCAGCAGCTTGGGCGTAACTCACTCTGGGGCCAACGTCCTGACTTTC	-	TRBV5-1	TRBJ2-6	-
CASSPNTPSYEQYF	TGTGCCAGCAGCCCGAATACACCCTCCTACGAGCAGTACTTC	-	TRBV6-1	TRBJ2-7	-
CASSFQGGSYEQYF	TGTGCCAGCAGTTTTCAGGGGGGATCCTACGAGCAGTACTTC	many	TRBV12-3/TRBV12-4	TRBJ2-7	-
CASSYYGKGSTDTQYF	TGTGCCAGCAGTTACTACGGCAAGGGAAGCACAGATACGCAGTATTTT	-	TRBV6-5	TRBJ2-3	-
CASTSRGGTYEQYF	TGTGCCAGCACCTCGCGGGGCGGCACCTACGAGCAGTACTTC	-	TRBV7-6	TRBJ2-7	-
CASSLVTTSGRGGSYNEQFF	TGTGCCAGCAGTTTAGTCACCACTAGCGGGAGGGGAGGCTCCTACAATGAGCAGTTCTTC	-	TRBV12-3/TRBV12-4	TRBJ2-1	TRBD2
CSAPTSGSNNNEQFF	TGCAGTGCTCCGACTAGCGGGAGTAACAACAATGAGCAGTTCTTC	-	TRBV20-1	TRBJ2-1	TRBD2